Only one count was recorded for the clone carrying this T cell receptor (beta chain). Its antigen is unidentified. The donors (healthy individuals) were bone marrow donors. The data originate from a study of cytomegalovirus exposure and HLA in healthy donors. General study findings and limits: An Asian-associated ancestry cluster reportedly showed fewer N-insertions than the roughly 700-donor mean in a later analysis. Under in vitro conditions, three CMV-associated chains were confirmed as specific for CMV antigens.

Use of 60 Vbeta and 13 Jbeta primers characterized the PCR. Libraries were prepared by immunoSEQ multiplex PCR; TCRdb keeps only in-frame clonotypes and omits some of them. The sample has about 130,000 clones; roughly 70% are singletons. This CDR3 region has 13 residues. In germline, CDR1 is MDHEN, CDR2 SYDVKM. V was trimmed by 4 bases and J by 7 bases, leaving 13 bases between them. This chain connects TRBV28 to TRBJ1-2; D is ambiguous. The material sequenced was PBMCs. The source of this sequence is a man between 40 and 49 years old in good health and CMV-seropositive. CDR3 DNA sequence: TGTGCCAGCAGTTCCCCCCCCGCGCGTGGCTACACCTTC. This sequence encodes CASSSPPARGYTF.